The present T cell receptor beta chain was sequenced within a study of blood T cells in healthy people across ages. The study drew donors from healthy Caucasian individuals in Russia aged roughly 6 to 90. Drawing of peripheral blood yielded about 10 milliliters from each donor. CDR3 length: 15 amino acids. V shed 0 bases and J 6 bases; nucleotides not matched to a gene: 4. The germline V gene has CDR1 MGHDK and CDR2 SYGVNS. The authors ran a second PCR of roughly 6 to 11 cycles using a sample-barcoded 5' primer and a J-beta primer mix. All cDNA molecules were each tagged by a template-switch adaptor with 12 random nucleotides. TCRdb fed the 5' RACE reads into MiXCR, producing one record per CDR3 protein. The table has some 1 million distinct CDR3 sequences, around 45% seen once. Study-level results: Age brought a roughly linear fall in TCR beta diversity measured per million T cells.

Concerning this clonotype: Its antigen is unidentified.

This TCR was sampled from a woman aged 55-70 years in good health. The V call is TRBV25-1, the J call TRBJ1-5, with 8 positions matching TRBD1. Sample: blood. The CDR3 sequence: CASSEYGQGSQPQHF. CDR3 coding DNA: TGTGCCAGCAGTGAATATGGACAGGGCAGTCAGCCCCAGCATTTT.